The next 21 T cell receptor beta chains were all read from a single sample in a study of T cells after posttransplantation cyclophosphamide. TCRdb's table, derived via immunoSEQ multiplex PCR, lists solely in-frame clones and lacks some. This sample comprises 4,500 to 5,500 clones, none seen once only. Cyclophosphamide on days +3 and +4 followed busulfan-fludarabine conditioning and a marrow graft. This material consisted of PBMCs, taken after allogeneic stem cell transplant with posttransplant cyclophosphamide. The receptors stem from a female patient younger than 45 who received an allogeneic stem cell transplant from an unrelated donor, was CMV-positive, and had acute and chronic GVHD. The graft donor may have given rise to some T cells.

This clone was picked up many times. The rearrangement links TRBV5-6 to TRBJ2-5; the match to TRBD2 covers 7 bases. Unmatched junction bases numbered 16, after V lost 4 bases and J lost 4 bases. The CDR3 is made up of 17 amino acids. CDR1 and CDR2 from the germline V gene are SGHDT and YYEEEE. The CDR3 DNA sequence: TGTGCCAGCAGCCCCGAGGAGTGGCGGGAGACTCCAGAGACCCAGTACTTC. Its translation is CASSPEEWRETPETQYF.

This clone was seen at least ten times. The chain links TRBV6-5 to TRBJ1-1, with a weak D call TRBD1 (5 bases). Germline-derived CDR1 and CDR2 are MNHEY and SVGAGI. V was shortened by 6 bases and J by 8 bases, with 10 bases between the two germline ends. This CDR3 region has 11 residues. CDR3 protein: CASSQYREAFF. Written as DNA, the CDR3 is TGTGCCAGCAGCCAATACAGGGAAGCTTTCTTT.

By share of the sample, this clone is medium-sized. The chain is built from TRBV7-3 and TRBJ1-2, with 9 bases lining up with TRBD1. Germline V CDR1 and CDR2: SGHTA, FQGTGA. Germline trimming cut 4 bases from V and 2 bases from J; bases unmatched to any gene: 2. CDR3 size: 14 residues. The CDR3 nucleotides read TGTGCCAGCAGCTACGGACAGGGGAACTATGGCTACACCTTC. This gives the protein CASSYGQGNYGYTF. The full variable domain, rest sourced from reference TRBV7-3 and TRBJ1-2, is GAGVSQTPSNKVTEKGKYVELRCDPISGHTALYWYRQSLGQGPEFLIYFQGTGAADDSGLPNDRFFAVRPEGSVSTLKIQRTERGDSAVYLCASSYGQGNYGYTFGSGTRLTVV.

The table lists this clone with many counts. CDR3 region: CASSSPSGGAKNIQYF. The CDR3 DNA follows: TGTGCCAGCAGCTCCCCGAGCGGGGGAGCCAAAAACATTCAGTACTTC. This sequence joins TRBV7-2 and TRBJ2-4, with TRBD2 identical over 8 bases. The CDR3 extends over 16 amino acids. In germline, CDR1 is SGHTA, CDR2 FQGNSA. Trimming cost V 4 bases and J 0 bases; bases outside gene matches: 5.

This clone has a count of ten or more. The chain employs TRBV7-9 and TRBJ1-4; tentatively, D is TRBD1 (6 bases). V was pared by 0 bases and J by 7 bases, with 9 bases between. CDR3 length: 14 residues. CDR1 is SEHNR, CDR2 FQNEAQ, per germline (reference sequence). CDR3 nucleotides: TGTGCCAGCAGCTTAGCGGGGGCAGCTGAAAAACTGTTTTTT. It encodes CASSLAGAAEKLFF.

This clone was seen ten or more times. The gene calls are TRBV27 and TRBJ1-1; D is perhaps TRBD1 (5 bases). This CDR3 comprises 15 residues. The germline V and J ends were trimmed by 4 bases and 4 bases, with 16 bases remaining between them. Germline V lookup: CDR1 MNHEY, CDR2 SMNVEV (reference sequence). The CDR3 bases are TGTGCCAGCAGTTCCTGGGACTCAAAGGGCACTGAAGCTTTCTTT. Protein sequence: CASSSWDSKGTEAFF.

J is TRBJ2-7 and V is TRBV15; D may be TRBD2 (6 bases). This CDR3 region has 14 residues. Trimming took 8 bases from V and 7 from J, leaving 21 bases between them. The germline gives CDR1 LNHNV, CDR2 YYDKDF (reference sequence). The CDR3 nucleotides are TGTGCCACCGCCTTGGGACTGGACCTGGTAGAGCAGTACTTC. Residues: CATALGLDLVEQYF.

This clone has a count of ten or more. V usage is TRBV27 and J usage is TRBJ2-7; D is uncertain. This CDR3 spans 14 amino acids. Trimming pared 2 bases from V and 7 bases from J, leaving 15 bases between. In germline, CDR1 is MNHEY, CDR2 SMNVEV (reference sequence). The CDR3 here is CASSLVGVAGEQYF. The DNA for the CDR3 is TGTGCCAGCAGTTTAGTAGGAGTAGCTGGAGAGCAGTACTTC.

This clone was seen repeatedly, ten times or more. The chain recombines TRBV5-1 with TRBJ2-5; possibly TRBD2 for D (6 bases). V was cut by 1 base and J by 1 base, with 11 bases left in between. There are 15 residues in the CDR3. CDR1 is SGHRS and CDR2 is YFSETQ in the germline V gene. CDR3 DNA sequence: TGCGCCAGCAGCTTGCTTGGCGGGGTCCAAGAGACCCAGTACTTC. It yields the protein CASSLLGGVQETQYF. Supplemented by reference TRBV5-1 and TRBJ2-5, the full variable domain reads KAGVTQTPRYLIKTRGQQVTLSCSPISGHRSVSWYQQTPGQGLQFLFEYFSETQRNKGNFPGRFSGRQFSNSRSEMNVSTLELGDSALYLCASSLLGGVQETQYFGPGTRLLVL.

This clone was detected ten times or more. V is TRBV7-2 and J is TRBJ2-1, with 10 positions matching TRBD2. Looked up from germline, CDR1 is SGHTA and CDR2 is FQGNSA. V trimming: 7 bases; J trimming: 0 bases; junction bases outside the gene matches: 12. The CDR3 runs 18 residues. CDR3 in amino acids: CASTQTGVAGGSYNEQFF. Here the CDR3 DNA reads TGTGCCAGCACCCAAACCGGCGTAGCGGGGGGCTCCTACAATGAGCAGTTCTTC.

This clone has a count of ten or more. The chain links TRBV2 to TRBJ1-1; D remains ambiguous. Germline lookup yields CDR1 SNHLY and CDR2 FYNNEI. The CDR3 is 14 residues long. V shed 4 bases and J shed 6 bases, with 15 bases lying between them. The CDR3 region has the DNA TGTGCCAGCAGTGCGGCATCTTTGCGGGCTGAAGCTTTCTTT. As protein: CASSAASLRAEAFF.

This clone was seen many times. The gene calls are TRBV15 and TRBJ2-2; TRBD2 matches 10 bases. V lost 3 bases to trimming and J lost 3 bases; unmatched junction nucleotides: 4. This CDR3 is 16 amino acids long. Per the germline V gene, CDR1 is LNHNV and CDR2 is YYDKDF (reference sequence). The CDR3 nucleotides read TGTGCCACCAGCAGTTTAGCGGGAGGCCACACCGGGGAGCTGTTTTTT. Translated: CATSSLAGGHTGELFF.

This clone was picked up many times. The gene calls are TRBV7-3 and TRBJ2-2; D perhaps matches TRBD1 (6 bases). The CDR3 runs 15 residues. Germline CDR1 is SGHTA and CDR2 is FQGTGA. Trimming took 4 bases from V and 5 from J, leaving 14 bases between them. As DNA, the CDR3 is TGTGCCAGCAGCTCGACAGGACGCGGAACCGGGGAGCTGTTTTTT. Translating gives CASSSTGRGTGELFF. The whole variable domain, remainder taken from reference TRBV7-3 and TRBJ2-2, is GAGVSQTPSNKVTEKGKYVELRCDPISGHTALYWYRQSLGQGPEFLIYFQGTGAADDSGLPNDRFFAVRPEGSVSTLKIQRTERGDSAVYLCASSSTGRGTGELFFGEGSRLTVL.

The chain uses TRBV10-3 and TRBJ2-3; 8 positions agree with TRBD2. J was trimmed by 2 bases and V by 4 bases; bases with no gene match: 11. CDR1 is ENHRY, CDR2 SYGVKD, per germline. The CDR3 spans 17 residues. In DNA form, the CDR3 reads TGTGCCATCAGTGTAAACGCGGGGGGCTACGACACAGATACGCAGTATTTT. This codes for CAISVNAGGYDTDTQYF.

This clone has more than one count but fewer than ten. This chain uses TRBV19 with TRBJ2-3, with D possibly TRBD2 on 7 matching bases. The V end lost 10 bases, the J end lost 4 bases, and 21 bases lay between the germline ends. The V gene's germline CDR1 is LNHDA and CDR2 SQIVND (reference sequence). The CDR3 has 15 residues. The CDR3 DNA sequence: TGTGCCACTCTTCCCGGGGGGCAGGGAGCAGATACGCAGTATTTT. As protein: CATLPGGQGADTQYF.

This clone was counted many times. The rearrangement joins TRBV29-1 to TRBJ2-7; D not resolved. This CDR3 region has 13 residues. The germline CDR1 and CDR2 sequences are SQVTM and ANQGSEA. Trimming left V 2 bases short and J 4 bases short, with 12 bases between. CDR3 protein: CSVEPDNSYEQYF. The CDR3 DNA reads as TGCAGCGTTGAACCAGACAACAGTTACGAGCAGTACTTC.

This clone was counted ten times or more. The chain links TRBV4-1 to TRBJ1-1; D might be TRBD1 (6 bases). CDR1 and CDR2 from the germline V gene are MGHRA and YSYEKL. There are 19 residues in the CDR3. V was trimmed by 1 base and J by 1 base, leaving 22 bases between them. Here the CDR3 reads CASSQGLWDIVPRNTEAFF. CDR3 DNA: TGCGCCAGCAGCCAAGGTTTATGGGACATCGTTCCCCGGAACACTGAAGCTTTCTTT.

This clone was seen repeatedly, ten times or more. The rearrangement joins TRBV7-9 to TRBJ2-7, with a weak D call TRBD2 (5 bases). This CDR3 has 17 amino acids. CDR1 and CDR2 from the germline V gene are SEHNR and FQNEAQ (reference sequence). V was pared by 3 bases and J by 0 bases, with 18 bases between. CDR3 coding DNA: TGTGCCAGCAGCTTGACCCCAAGCGGATTGCCCTCCTACGAGCAGTACTTC. As protein: CASSLTPSGLPSYEQYF.

This clone was observed at least ten times. This chain uses TRBV5-1 with TRBJ2-5; TRBD1 might be the D (6 bases). The CDR3 sequence is 16 residues long. Germline V CDR1 and CDR2: SGHRS, YFSETQ. V dropped 0 bases and J dropped 2 bases, with 14 bases sitting between them. The CDR3 region has the DNA TGCGCCAGCAGCTTGGGAACAGGGCCACGGCAAGAGACCCAGTACTTC. Its translation is CASSLGTGPRQETQYF.

This clone was counted many times. The chain couples TRBV5-5 to TRBJ2-1; TRBD1 matches at 9 bases. V lost 4 bases, J lost 9 bases, and 14 bases stayed unmatched. This CDR3 region has 16 residues. Germline V gene sequence: CDR1 SGHKS, CDR2 YYEKEE (reference sequence). CDR3 region: CASSPDDRGGNGEQFF. The CDR3 DNA is TGTGCCAGCAGCCCAGACGACAGGGGGGGGAACGGTGAGCAGTTCTTC.

In its sample, this clone was seen many times. The chain couples TRBV7-9 to TRBJ2-7; tentatively, D is TRBD2 (6 bases). Between the trimmed V and J ends, which lost 5 bases and 7 bases, there was a span of 15 bases. From germline, CDR1 is SEHNR and CDR2 FQNEAQ (reference sequence). The CDR3 length is 13 residues. As DNA, the CDR3 is TGTGCCAGCAGCCCGGGACTCTTTCGGGAGCAGTACTTC. It yields the protein CASSPGLFREQYF.